The 13 T cell receptor beta chains given below trace back to one sample, sequenced in a study of cytomegalovirus exposure and HLA in healthy donors. It was with 60 Vbeta and 13 Jbeta primers that the PCR ran. Here immunoSEQ multiplex PCR was the method, and the copy in TCRdb shows in-frame clones only, minus some. In the table there are about 120,000 clones, roughly 8.6% of which are singletons. Sequencing input: PBMCs. Every receptor here comes from a woman in her forties in good health and CMV-seropositive.

The V gene is TRBV30, the J gene TRBJ1-6; D unclear. The CDR3 loop spans 14 amino acids. Germline V lookup: CDR1 GTSNPN, CDR2 SVGIG (reference sequence). V gave up 7 bases and J gave up 7 bases, with 17 bases separating them. CDR3 sequence (DNA): TGTGCCTCGGATCTGGCACTAGAGAATTCACCCCTCCACTTT. Translated, it gives CASDLALENSPLHF.

The genes are TRBV5-1 and TRBJ2-7, with TRBD2 matching over 14 bases. CDR1 and CDR2 from the germline V gene are SGHRS and YFSETQ. The ends lost 3 bases at V and 4 bases at J; junction bases unmatched: 9. The CDR3 extends over 17 amino acids. DNA of the CDR3: TGCGCCAGCAGCTATGGACTAGCGGGGGGAGTTTTGTACGAGCAGTACTTC. Translation: CASSYGLAGGVLYEQYF.

This clone has more than one count but fewer than ten. The genes are TRBV23-1 and TRBJ2-1; 9 bases agree with TRBD2. TRBV23-1 is an ORF; its function is uncertain. This CDR3 region has 15 residues. The J segment lost 7 bases and the V segment lost 0 bases, leaving 4 bases of the junction unmatched. In DNA, the CDR3 is TGCGCCAGCAGTCAATCAGAAGCGGGGGGAAATGAGCAGTTCTTC. Its protein product is CASSQSEAGGNEQFF.

The chain joins TRBV11-2 to TRBJ2-7, with D uncertain. The germline V gene encodes CDR1 SGHAT and CDR2 FQNNGV. V shed 5 bases and J shed 3 bases, with 8 bases lying between them. CDR3 length equals 12 residues. CDR3: CASSHDNYEQYF. CDR3 coding DNA: TGTGCCAGCAGCCACGACAACTACGAGCAGTACTTC.

This clone was seen more than once but under ten times. In the same sample, other DNA sequences code for this CDR3. The chain joins TRBV4-1 to TRBJ1-2; D might be TRBD1 (6 bases). Germline V lookup: CDR1 MGHRA, CDR2 YSYEKL. The CDR3 runs to 14 residues. Deletions cut 1 base from V and 5 bases from J, with 11 bases between. CDR3 residues: CASSQAGTGYGYTF. CDR3 DNA: TGCGCCAGCAGCCAAGCAGGAACAGGGTATGGCTACACCTTC.

This chain uses TRBV14 with TRBJ2-7; perhaps TRBD1 as D (6 bases). Germline V gene lookup returns CDR1 SGHDN and CDR2 FVKESK. The CDR3 sequence is 14 residues long. V was cut by 4 bases and J by 2 bases, with 12 bases left in between. The CDR3 DNA sequence: TGTGCCAGCAGCCCCCGGACAGATACCTACGAGCAGTACTTC. Protein product: CASSPRTDTYEQYF.

A few counts support this clone. DNA of the CDR3: TGCGCCAGCAGCTTATCGGGGGGGGAGTCGAACTATGGCTACACCTTC. It yields the protein CASSLSGGESNYGYTF. The J gene is TRBJ1-2, the V gene TRBV5-1, with D perhaps TRBD1 (5 bases). This CDR3 spans 16 amino acids. V lost 2 bases, J lost 2 bases, and 16 bases lay in between. From germline, CDR1 is SGHRS and CDR2 YFSETQ.

This clone was observed a handful of times. The gene calls are TRBV5-1 and TRBJ2-7, with 10 bases identical to TRBD1. The CDR3 has 14 residues. Germline CDR1 reads SGHRS; CDR2 reads YFSETQ. Trimming removed 4 bases from V and 2 bases from J; junction bases left unmatched: 3. The CDR3 DNA reads TGCGCCAGCAGCGCGGGGACAGGGGCCTACGAGCAGTACTTC. It specifies CASSAGTGAYEQYF.

As regards this clone: The junction departs from the called germline gene at one end, perhaps through a read error. The rearrangement links TRBV10-1 to TRBJ2-7; D remains unclear. The CDR3 loop spans 14 amino acids. CDR1 and CDR2 (germline): WNHNN, SYGVQD (reference sequence). The CDR3 protein is CASSDEVSIYGQYF. Written as DNA, the CDR3 is TGCGCCAGCAGTGACGAGGTTTCTATCTACGGGCAGTACTTC.

The table lists this clone with a few counts. V gene TRBV6-4 combines with J gene TRBJ2-1, with a weak D call TRBD1 (5 bases). Germline-derived CDR1 and CDR2 are MRHNA and SNTAGT. This CDR3 is built from 13 residues. The ends were cut back, 3 bases at V and 9 bases at J, with 12 bases in the middle. The CDR3 here is CASSETQGGEQFF. CDR3 coding DNA: TGTGCCAGCAGTGAGACCCAGGGCGGTGAGCAGTTCTTC.

The J gene is TRBJ1-4, the V gene TRBV28; TRBD1 matches at 10 bases. CDR1 and CDR2 from the germline V gene are MDHEN and SYDVKM. J lost 7 bases, V lost 7 bases, and 12 bases had no gene match. The CDR3 extends over 16 amino acids. The CDR3 sequence: CASTETGGDRVEKLFF. The CDR3 region has the DNA TGTGCCAGCACAGAGACAGGGGGCGATAGGGTTGAAAAACTGTTTTTT.

The table lists this clone with a few counts. The J gene is TRBJ1-6, the V gene TRBV28; TRBD1 might be the D (5 bases). Germline CDR1 and CDR2: MDHEN and SYDVKM. The CDR3 extends over 15 amino acids. Between the trimmed V and J ends, which lost 3 bases and 1 base, there was a span of 7 bases. DNA of the CDR3: TGTGCCAGCAGTTTCAGGGTATCCTATAATTCACCCCTCCACTTT. Its protein product is CASSFRVSYNSPLHF.

This chain uses TRBV6-1 with TRBJ1-1; 8 bases agree with TRBD1. Germline V gene sequence: CDR1 MNHNS, CDR2 SASEGT. There are 18 residues in the CDR3. V lost 3 bases, J lost 3 bases, and 15 bases stayed unmatched. Written as DNA, the CDR3 is TGTGCCAGCAGTGAGACCATTAGGACAGGGAGTGGTGACACTGAAGCTTTCTTT. Its protein is CASSETIRTGSGDTEAFF.